This TCR beta chain was documented in a study of blood T cell repertoires in COVID-19. The trim removed 4 bases at V and 12 bases at J, leaving 9 bases unmatched. Germline CDR1 SQVTM, CDR2 ANQGSEA. The CDR3 is made up of 13 amino acids. Original analysis: Reference gene primers were amplified, and this amplification served to estimate nucleated cell counts. Measured with immunoSEQ multiplex PCR; TCRdb has only the in-frame clones, and not every one. That table supplies the V and J calls and clone size; D and trimming were determined from the DNA. The sample consists of approximately 160,000 clones, roughly 86% of them appearing once.

Sample: peripheral blood. The clonotype comes from a man between 60 and 75 years old with COVID-19, enrolled during active disease. This rearrangement joins TRBV29-1 to TRBJ2-1; 10 bases agree with TRBD2. The DNA of the CDR3 is TGCAGCGTTGTGGGGTTAGCGGGGGGACTGCAGTTCTTC. Encoded protein: CSVVGLAGGLQFF.